Here is one TCR beta chain with its context. Measured with immunoSEQ multiplex PCR; TCRdb has only the in-frame clones, and not every one. The table has 95,000 to 100,000 clones, about 85% seen once; the top ten hold about 1.8%. These data come from a study of blood T cell repertoires in COVID-19. The source of this sequence is a woman aged 70-85 years with active or convalescent COVID-19. Sequencing was done on a sample of peripheral blood.

CDR3: CASSRGLEDNEQFF. Written as DNA, the CDR3 is TGTGCCAGCAGCAGGGGACTAGAAGACAATGAGCAGTTCTTC. The V call is TRBV5-6, the J call TRBJ2-1, with 8 bases lining up with TRBD2. V gave up 4 bases and J gave up 5 bases; unmatched junction bases: 5. The CDR3 has 14 residues. Germline V CDR1 and CDR2: SGHDT, YYEEEE.